The sequence of this T cell receptor beta chain was determined in a study of T cells expressing NK-cell markers. The germline V gene has CDR1 SGHRS and CDR2 YFSETQ. This CDR3 is built from 13 residues. TCRdb reprocessed the 5' RACE reads and stores each CDR3 protein as one record, lacking DNA. The sample totals a few hundred thousand distinct CDR3 sequences. This chain joins TRBV5-1 and TRBJ1-6. The TCR originated in a man aged 18 to 69 in good health. Sample: blood T cells: a sorted CD56 or NKG2C T cell subset, CD4+ or CD8+ T cells, or bulk PBMC T cells (not recorded which). The CDR3 sequence is CASSLGRESPLHF.